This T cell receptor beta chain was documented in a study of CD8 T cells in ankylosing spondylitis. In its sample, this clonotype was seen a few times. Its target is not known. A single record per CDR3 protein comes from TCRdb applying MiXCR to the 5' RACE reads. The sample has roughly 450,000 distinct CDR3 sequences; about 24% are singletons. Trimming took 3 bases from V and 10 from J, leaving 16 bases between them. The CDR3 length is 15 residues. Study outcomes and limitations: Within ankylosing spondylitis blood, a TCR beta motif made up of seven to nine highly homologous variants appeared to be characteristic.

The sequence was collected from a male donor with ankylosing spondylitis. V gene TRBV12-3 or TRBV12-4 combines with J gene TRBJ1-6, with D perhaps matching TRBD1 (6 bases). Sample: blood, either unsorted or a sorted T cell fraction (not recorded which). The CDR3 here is CASSFQAGVGSPLHF. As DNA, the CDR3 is TGTGCCAGCAGTTTTCAGGCAGGGGTAGGATCACCCCTCCACTTT.